The 10 T cell receptor beta chains below come from one sample, sequenced in a study of cytomegalovirus exposure and HLA in healthy donors. Primers for the PCR totalled 60 Vbeta and 13 Jbeta. The data were produced by immunoSEQ multiplex PCR, yet TCRdb's version contains in-frame clones alone and is incomplete. The repertoire consists of some 100,000 clones, with around 85% occurring once and the leading ten covering less than 5%. The sample was PBMCs. These receptors were obtained from a man younger than 40 in good health and CMV-seronegative.

This sequence joins TRBV27 and TRBJ2-1, with TRBD2 matching 10 bases. The germline gives CDR1 MNHEY, CDR2 SMNVEV (reference sequence). This CDR3 spans 15 amino acids. Losses at the gene ends were 2 bases for V and 3 bases for J; bases not matched to a gene: 1. CDR3 sequence reads: CASSLTSGVYNEQFF. The CDR3 region has the DNA TGTGCCAGCAGTTTAACTAGCGGGGTCTACAATGAGCAGTTCTTC.

The V and J genes are TRBV4-2 and TRBJ2-5; 7 positions agree with TRBD2. This CDR3 comprises 15 residues. Trimming took 1 base from V and 3 from J; bases not matched to a gene: 5. Germline V CDR1 and CDR2: LGHNA, YNFKEQ. In DNA, the CDR3 is TGTGCCAGCAGCCAAGGGGAGGGGACGAAAGAGACCCAGTACTTC. Translation gives CASSQGEGTKETQYF.

The V gene is TRBV19, the J gene TRBJ2-7, with a possible D match to TRBD1 (6 bases). Germline values: CDR1 LNHDA, CDR2 SQIVND (reference sequence). Trimming took 2 bases from V and 0 from J, leaving 11 bases between them. The CDR3 sequence is 15 residues long. The CDR3 DNA reads as TGTGCCAGTAGTATAACTACAGGGCCCTCCTACGAGCAGTACTTC. It specifies CASSITTGPSYEQYF. The full variable domain, rest sourced from reference TRBV19 and TRBJ2-7, is DGGITQSPKYLFRKEGQNVTLSCEQNLNHDAMYWYRQDPGQGLRLIYYSQIVNDFQKGDIAEGYSVSREKKESFPLTVTSAQKNPTAFYLCASSITTGPSYEQYFGPGTRLTVT.

This clone has just one count. This sequence joins TRBV5-4 and TRBJ2-7, with 8 nucleotides matching TRBD1. The CDR3 is made up of 14 amino acids. The J segment lost 3 bases and the V segment lost 4 bases, leaving 6 bases of the junction unmatched. In germline, CDR1 is SGHNT, CDR2 YYREEE (reference sequence). CDR3 protein: CASSGTGQGYEQYF. CDR3 bases: TGTGCCAGCAGCGGCACCGGACAGGGCTACGAGCAGTACTTC.

The genes are TRBV11-3 and TRBJ2-2; weak D call: TRBD1 (6 bases). Germline CDR1 reads SGHNT; CDR2 reads YENEEA. The CDR3 is 15 residues long. The V end was cut by 2 bases, the J end by 7 bases, with 14 bases between. The CDR3 sequence is CASSLRGGDGGELFF. The CDR3 DNA follows: TGTGCCAGCAGCTTACGTGGGGGCGATGGCGGGGAGCTGTTTTTT.

The chain links TRBV28 to TRBJ1-5; possible D gene TRBD1, 5 bases. CDR3 size: 14 residues. The V end was cut by 8 bases, the J end by 2 bases, with 13 bases between. The V gene's germline CDR1 is MDHEN and CDR2 SYDVKM. The CDR3 DNA reads as TGTGCCAGCTGTAAAGCGGGGGGCAATCAGCCCCAGCATTTT. This sequence encodes CASCKAGGNQPQHF.

V and J are TRBV10-3 and TRBJ2-7, with 8 bases aligning to TRBD1. The CDR3 extends over 15 amino acids. Germline lookup yields CDR1 ENHRY and CDR2 SYGVKD. The V and J ends lost 6 bases and 1 base, in that order; junction bases with no gene match: 8. The CDR3 coding sequence is TGTGCCATCAGGAACCGGGACAGGAGTTCCTACGAGCAGTACTTC. Translating it yields CAIRNRDRSSYEQYF.

This chain links TRBV4-1 with TRBJ1-6; D remains ambiguous. Germline CDR1 is MGHRA and CDR2 is YSYEKL. V was shortened by 3 bases and J by 7 bases, with 13 bases between the two germline ends. The CDR3 spans 15 residues. The CDR3 DNA follows: TGCGCCAGCAGCCAGGTAGAGGGATCAAATTCACCCCTCCACTTT. It yields the protein CASSQVEGSNSPLHF.

The chain employs TRBV7-6 and TRBJ2-6, with a possible D match to TRBD1 (5 bases). V was shortened by 5 bases and J by 0 bases, with 17 bases between the two germline ends. CDR3 length: 18 residues. Germline V gene sequence: CDR1 SGHVS, CDR2 FNYEAQ. The CDR3 is CASSTGRQFYSGANVLTF. The CDR3 DNA reads as TGTGCCAGCAGCACCGGCAGACAGTTCTACTCTGGGGCCAACGTCCTGACTTTC.

This chain joins TRBV11-2 and TRBJ1-1; no reliable D call. This CDR3 has 15 amino acids. V was clipped by 3 bases and J by 2 bases, with 13 bases between them. Germline V gene lookup returns CDR1 SGHAT and CDR2 FQNNGV. The CDR3 coding sequence is TGTGCCAGCAGCTTTAACCCGACGGGAAACACTGAAGCTTTCTTT. It specifies CASSFNPTGNTEAFF.